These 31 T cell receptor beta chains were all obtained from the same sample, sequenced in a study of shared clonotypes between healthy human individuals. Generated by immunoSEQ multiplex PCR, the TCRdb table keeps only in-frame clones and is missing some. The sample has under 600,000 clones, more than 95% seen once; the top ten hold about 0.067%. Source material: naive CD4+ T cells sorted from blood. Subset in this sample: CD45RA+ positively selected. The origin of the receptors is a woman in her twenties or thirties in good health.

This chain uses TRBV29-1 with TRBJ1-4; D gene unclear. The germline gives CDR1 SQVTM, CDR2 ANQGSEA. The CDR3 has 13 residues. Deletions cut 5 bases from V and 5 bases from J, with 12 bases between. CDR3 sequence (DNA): TGCAGCGTTCATGGAGGGCCGAATGAAAAACTGTTTTTT. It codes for CSVHGGPNEKLFF.

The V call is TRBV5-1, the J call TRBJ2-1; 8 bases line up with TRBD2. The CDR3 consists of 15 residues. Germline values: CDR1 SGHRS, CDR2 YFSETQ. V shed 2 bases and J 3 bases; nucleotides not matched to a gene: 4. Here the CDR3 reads CASSLREGVYNEQFF. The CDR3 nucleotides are TGCGCCAGCAGCTTACGGGAGGGAGTCTACAATGAGCAGTTCTTC.

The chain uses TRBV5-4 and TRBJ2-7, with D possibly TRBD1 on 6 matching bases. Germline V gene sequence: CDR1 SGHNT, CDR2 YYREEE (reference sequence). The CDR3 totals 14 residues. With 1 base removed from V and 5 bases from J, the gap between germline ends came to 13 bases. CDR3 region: CASSLRDMAHEQYF. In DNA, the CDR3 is TGTGCCAGCAGCTTGCGGGACATGGCCCACGAGCAGTACTTC.

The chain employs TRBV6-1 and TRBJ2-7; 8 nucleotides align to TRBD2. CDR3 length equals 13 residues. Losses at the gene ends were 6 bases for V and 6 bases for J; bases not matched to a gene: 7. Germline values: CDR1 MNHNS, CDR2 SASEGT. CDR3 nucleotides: TGTGCCAGCAGCGGGGGGGGAGGGCCCGAGCAGTACTTC. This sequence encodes CASSGGGGPEQYF.

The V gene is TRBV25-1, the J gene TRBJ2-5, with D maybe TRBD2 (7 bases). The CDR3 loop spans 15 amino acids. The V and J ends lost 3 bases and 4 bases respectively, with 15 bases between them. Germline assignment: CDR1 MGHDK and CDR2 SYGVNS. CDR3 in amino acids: CASSDVGGEGETQYF. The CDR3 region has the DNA TGTGCCAGCAGTGATGTAGGGGGGGAGGGAGAGACCCAGTACTTC.

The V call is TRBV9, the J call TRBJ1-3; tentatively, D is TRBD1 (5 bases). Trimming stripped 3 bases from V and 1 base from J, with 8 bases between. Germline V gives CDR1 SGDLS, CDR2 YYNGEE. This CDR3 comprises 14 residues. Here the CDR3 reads CASSESGSGNTIYF. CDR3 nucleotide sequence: TGTGCCAGCAGCGAATCAGGGTCTGGAAACACCATATATTTT.

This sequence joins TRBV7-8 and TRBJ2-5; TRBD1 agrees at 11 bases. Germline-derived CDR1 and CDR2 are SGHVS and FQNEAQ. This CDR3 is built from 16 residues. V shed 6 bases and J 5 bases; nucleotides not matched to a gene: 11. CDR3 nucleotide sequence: TGTGCCAGCAGACCGCGGGGACAGGGGGTTGGGGAGACCCAGTACTTC. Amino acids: CASRPRGQGVGETQYF.

The CDR3 reads CASSLEPRGTPFSGEQFF. The CDR3 nucleotides are TGCGCCAGCAGCTTAGAGCCCCGCGGGACTCCTTTCAGTGGTGAGCAGTTCTTC. The V gene is TRBV5-1, the J gene TRBJ2-1; maybe TRBD2 (6 bases). The V end lost 2 bases, the J end lost 9 bases, and 27 bases lay between the germline ends. Looked up from germline, CDR1 is SGHRS and CDR2 is YFSETQ. This CDR3 spans 18 amino acids.

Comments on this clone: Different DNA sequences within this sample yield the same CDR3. The DNA for the CDR3 is TGTGCCAGTAGTTCCCTAGCGGGAGGTTCCGATACGCAGTATTTT. Encoded protein: CASSSLAGGSDTQYF. V usage is TRBV19 and J usage is TRBJ2-3; TRBD2 matches 11 bases. Trimming at V came to 5 bases and at J to 6 bases, leaving 7 bases not matched to a gene. The CDR3 spans 15 residues. Germline-derived CDR1 and CDR2 are LNHDA and SQIVND (reference sequence).

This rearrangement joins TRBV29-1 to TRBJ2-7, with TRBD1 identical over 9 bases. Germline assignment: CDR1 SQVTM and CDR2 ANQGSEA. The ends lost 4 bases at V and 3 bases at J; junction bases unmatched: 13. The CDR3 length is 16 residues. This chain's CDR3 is CSVGDREVRGVYEQYF. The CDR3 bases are TGCAGCGTTGGGGACAGGGAGGTCAGGGGCGTCTACGAGCAGTACTTC.

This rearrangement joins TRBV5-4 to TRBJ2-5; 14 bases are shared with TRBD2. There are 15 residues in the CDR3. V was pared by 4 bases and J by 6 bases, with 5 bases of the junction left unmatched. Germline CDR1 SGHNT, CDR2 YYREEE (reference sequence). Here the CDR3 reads CASSTGLAGGKTQYF. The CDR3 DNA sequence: TGTGCCAGCAGCACTGGACTAGCGGGAGGCAAGACCCAGTACTTC.

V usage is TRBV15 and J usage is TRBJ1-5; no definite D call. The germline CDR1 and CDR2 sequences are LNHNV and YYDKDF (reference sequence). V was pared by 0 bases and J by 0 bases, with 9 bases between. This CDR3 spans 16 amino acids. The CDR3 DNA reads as TGTGCCACCAGCAGAGATCTGGGCGGTAGCAATCAGCCCCAGCATTTT. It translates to CATSRDLGGSNQPQHF.

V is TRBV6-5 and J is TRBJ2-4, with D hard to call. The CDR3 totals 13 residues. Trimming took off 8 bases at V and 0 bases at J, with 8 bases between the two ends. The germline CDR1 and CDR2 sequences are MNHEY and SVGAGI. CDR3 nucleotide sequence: TGTGCCAGCCACGACAAAGCCAAAAACATTCAGTACTTC. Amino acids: CASHDKAKNIQYF.

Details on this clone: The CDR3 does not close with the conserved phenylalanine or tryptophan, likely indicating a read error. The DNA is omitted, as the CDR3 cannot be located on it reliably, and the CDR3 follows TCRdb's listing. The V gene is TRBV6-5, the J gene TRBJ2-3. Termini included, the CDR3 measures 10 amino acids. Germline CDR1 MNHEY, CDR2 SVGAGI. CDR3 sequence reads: CASTGQEPFG.

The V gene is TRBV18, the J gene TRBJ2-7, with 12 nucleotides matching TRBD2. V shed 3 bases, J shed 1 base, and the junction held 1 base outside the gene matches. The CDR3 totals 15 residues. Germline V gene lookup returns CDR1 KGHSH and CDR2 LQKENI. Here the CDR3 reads CASSPGLAGSYEQYF. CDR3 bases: TGTGCCAGCTCACCTGGACTAGCGGGGTCCTACGAGCAGTACTTC.

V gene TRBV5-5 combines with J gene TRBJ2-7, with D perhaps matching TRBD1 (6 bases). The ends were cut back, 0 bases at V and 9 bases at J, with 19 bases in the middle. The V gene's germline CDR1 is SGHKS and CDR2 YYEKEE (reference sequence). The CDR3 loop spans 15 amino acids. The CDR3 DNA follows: TGTGCCAGCAGCTTGGGCGTCACGCCAGAAGGGGGGCAGTACTTC. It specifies CASSLGVTPEGGQYF.

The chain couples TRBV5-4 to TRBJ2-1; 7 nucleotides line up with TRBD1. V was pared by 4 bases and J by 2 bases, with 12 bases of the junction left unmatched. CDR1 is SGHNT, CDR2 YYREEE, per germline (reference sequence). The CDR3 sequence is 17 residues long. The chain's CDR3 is CASSILQGSGTYNEQFF. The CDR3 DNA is TGTGCCAGCAGCATACTACAGGGGTCTGGTACCTACAATGAGCAGTTCTTC.

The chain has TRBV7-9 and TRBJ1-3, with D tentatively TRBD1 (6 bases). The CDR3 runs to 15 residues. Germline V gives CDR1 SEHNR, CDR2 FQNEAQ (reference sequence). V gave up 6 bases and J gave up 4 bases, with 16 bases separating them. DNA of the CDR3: TGTGCCAGCAGTACCGCTGGGGGGCGGGGAAACACCATATATTTT. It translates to CASSTAGGRGNTIYF.

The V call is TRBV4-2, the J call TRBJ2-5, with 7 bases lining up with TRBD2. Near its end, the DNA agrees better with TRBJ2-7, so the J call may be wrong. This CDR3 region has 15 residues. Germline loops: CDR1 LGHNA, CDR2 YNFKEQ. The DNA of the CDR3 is TGTGCCAGCAGCCAAGGGCTAGCGGACCTTTACGAGCAGTACTTC. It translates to CASSQGLADLYEQYF.

CDR3 loop: CASSPGRRSSYEQYF. CDR3 nucleotide sequence: TGTGCCAGCAGTCCGGGGAGGCGGTCCTCCTACGAGCAGTACTTC. The rearrangement uses TRBV27 and TRBJ2-7; D possibly corresponds to TRBD2 (6 bases). The V end was cut by 5 bases, the J end by 0 bases, with 14 bases between. There are 15 residues in the CDR3. From germline, CDR1 is MNHEY and CDR2 SMNVEV (reference sequence).

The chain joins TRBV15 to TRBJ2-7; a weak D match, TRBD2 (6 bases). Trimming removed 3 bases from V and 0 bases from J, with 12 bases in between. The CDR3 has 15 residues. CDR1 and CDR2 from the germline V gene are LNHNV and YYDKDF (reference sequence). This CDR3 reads CATSRERVSSYEQYF. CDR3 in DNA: TGTGCCACCAGCAGGGAGCGGGTTTCCTCCTACGAGCAGTACTTC. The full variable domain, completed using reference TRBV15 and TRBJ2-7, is DAMVIQNPRYQVTQFGKPVTLSCSQTLNHNVMYWYQQKSSQAPKLLFHYYDKDFNNEADTPDNFQSRRPNTSFCFLDIRSPGLGDTAMYLCATSRERVSSYEQYFGPGTRLTVT.

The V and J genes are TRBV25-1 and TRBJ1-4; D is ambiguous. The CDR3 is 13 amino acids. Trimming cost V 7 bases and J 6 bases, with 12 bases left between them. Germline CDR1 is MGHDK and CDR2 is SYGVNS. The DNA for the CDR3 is TGTGCCAGCACTCGGGCGGCCGATGAAAAACTGTTTTTT. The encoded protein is CASTRAADEKLFF.

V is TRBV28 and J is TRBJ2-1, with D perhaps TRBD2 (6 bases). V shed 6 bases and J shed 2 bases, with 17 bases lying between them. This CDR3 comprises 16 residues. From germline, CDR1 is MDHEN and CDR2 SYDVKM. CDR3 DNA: TGTGCCAGCAGGACCTCGGGAGACCCAGCCTACAATGAGCAGTTCTTC. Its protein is CASRTSGDPAYNEQFF.

The CDR3 DNA follows: TGTGCCAGCAGTTTTCGACTGGGACTAGCGGGACCAGAGAACACCGGGGAGCTGTTTTTT. Its protein is CASSFRLGLAGPENTGELFF. J is TRBJ2-2 and V is TRBV28; 13 bases are shared with TRBD2. The CDR3 is made up of 20 amino acids. CDR1 is MDHEN, CDR2 SYDVKM, per germline. V trimming: 3 bases; J trimming: 1 base; junction bases outside the gene matches: 11.

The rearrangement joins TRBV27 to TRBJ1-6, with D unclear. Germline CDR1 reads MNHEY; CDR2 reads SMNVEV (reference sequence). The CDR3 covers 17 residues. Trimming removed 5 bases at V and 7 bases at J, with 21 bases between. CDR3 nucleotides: TGTGCCAGCAGTCTCCTAGCCCATCGGGCAAGCAATTCACCCCTCCACTTT. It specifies CASSLLAHRASNSPLHF.

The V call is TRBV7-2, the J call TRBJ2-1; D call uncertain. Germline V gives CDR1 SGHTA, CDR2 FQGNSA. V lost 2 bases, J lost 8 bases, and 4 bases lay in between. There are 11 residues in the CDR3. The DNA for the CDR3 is TGTGCCAGCAGCTTAAGCGATGAGCAGTTCTTC. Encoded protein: CASSLSDEQFF.

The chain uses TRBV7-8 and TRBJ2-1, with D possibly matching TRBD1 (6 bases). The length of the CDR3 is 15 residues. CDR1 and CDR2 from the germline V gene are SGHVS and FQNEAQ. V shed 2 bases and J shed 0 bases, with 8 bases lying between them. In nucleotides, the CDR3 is TGTGCCAGCAGCTTACGGGACATCTCCTACAATGAGCAGTTCTTC. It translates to CASSLRDISYNEQFF.

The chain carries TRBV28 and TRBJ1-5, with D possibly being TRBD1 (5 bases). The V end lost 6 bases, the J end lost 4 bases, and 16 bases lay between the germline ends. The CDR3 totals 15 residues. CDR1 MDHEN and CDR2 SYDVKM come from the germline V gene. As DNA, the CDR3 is TGTGCCAGCAGCATCCGGGACGCGCGGAATCAGCCCCAGCATTTT. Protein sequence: CASSIRDARNQPQHF.

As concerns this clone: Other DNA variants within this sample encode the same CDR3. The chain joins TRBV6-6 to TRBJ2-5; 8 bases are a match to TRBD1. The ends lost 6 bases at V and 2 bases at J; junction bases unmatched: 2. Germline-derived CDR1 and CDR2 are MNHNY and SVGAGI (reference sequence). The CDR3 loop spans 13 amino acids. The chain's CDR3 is CASRYRGQETQYF. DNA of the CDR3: TGTGCCAGCAGGTACAGGGGGCAAGAGACCCAGTACTTC.

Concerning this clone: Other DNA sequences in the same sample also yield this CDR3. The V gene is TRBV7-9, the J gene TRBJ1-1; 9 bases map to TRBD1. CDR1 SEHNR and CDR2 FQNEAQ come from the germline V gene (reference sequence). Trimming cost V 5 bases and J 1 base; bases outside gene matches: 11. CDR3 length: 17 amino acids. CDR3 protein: CASSVERTGGENTEAFF. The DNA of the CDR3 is TGTGCCAGCAGCGTCGAACGAACAGGGGGCGAGAACACTGAAGCTTTCTTT.

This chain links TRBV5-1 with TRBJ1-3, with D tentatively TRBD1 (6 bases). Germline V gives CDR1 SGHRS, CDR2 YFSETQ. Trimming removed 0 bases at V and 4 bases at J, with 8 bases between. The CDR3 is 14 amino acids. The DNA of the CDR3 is TGCGCCAGCAGCTTGGCAGGGGACGGAAACACCATATATTTT. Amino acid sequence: CASSLAGDGNTIYF.